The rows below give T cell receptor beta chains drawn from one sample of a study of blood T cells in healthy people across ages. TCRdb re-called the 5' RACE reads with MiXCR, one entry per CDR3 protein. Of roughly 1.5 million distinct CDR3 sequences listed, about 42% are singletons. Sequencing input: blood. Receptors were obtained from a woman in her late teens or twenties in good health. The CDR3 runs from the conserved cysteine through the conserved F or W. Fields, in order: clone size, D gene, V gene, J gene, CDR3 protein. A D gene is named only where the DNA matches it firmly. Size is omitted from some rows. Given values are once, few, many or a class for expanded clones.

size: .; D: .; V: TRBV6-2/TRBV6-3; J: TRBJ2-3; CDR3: CASSYEEGQVRDTQYF
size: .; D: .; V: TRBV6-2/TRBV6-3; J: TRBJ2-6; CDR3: CASSNVEAGANVLTF
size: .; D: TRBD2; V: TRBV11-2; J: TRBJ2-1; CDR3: CASSLNLGEGYNEQFF
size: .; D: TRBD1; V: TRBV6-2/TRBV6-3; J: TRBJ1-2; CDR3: CASSVDRVANTF
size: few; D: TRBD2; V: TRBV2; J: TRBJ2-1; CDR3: CASKGLANENEQFF
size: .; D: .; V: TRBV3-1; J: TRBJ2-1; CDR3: CASSQLGRLPGQFF
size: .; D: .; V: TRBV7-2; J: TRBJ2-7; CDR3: CASSLVSADSYEQYF
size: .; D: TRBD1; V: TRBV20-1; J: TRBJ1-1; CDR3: CGARQGRDTEAFF
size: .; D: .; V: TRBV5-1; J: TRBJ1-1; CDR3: CASSLAEGWDTEAFF
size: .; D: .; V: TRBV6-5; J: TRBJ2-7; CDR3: CASRQRSREQYF
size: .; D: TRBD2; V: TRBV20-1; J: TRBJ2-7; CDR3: CSAAGGGSYEQYF